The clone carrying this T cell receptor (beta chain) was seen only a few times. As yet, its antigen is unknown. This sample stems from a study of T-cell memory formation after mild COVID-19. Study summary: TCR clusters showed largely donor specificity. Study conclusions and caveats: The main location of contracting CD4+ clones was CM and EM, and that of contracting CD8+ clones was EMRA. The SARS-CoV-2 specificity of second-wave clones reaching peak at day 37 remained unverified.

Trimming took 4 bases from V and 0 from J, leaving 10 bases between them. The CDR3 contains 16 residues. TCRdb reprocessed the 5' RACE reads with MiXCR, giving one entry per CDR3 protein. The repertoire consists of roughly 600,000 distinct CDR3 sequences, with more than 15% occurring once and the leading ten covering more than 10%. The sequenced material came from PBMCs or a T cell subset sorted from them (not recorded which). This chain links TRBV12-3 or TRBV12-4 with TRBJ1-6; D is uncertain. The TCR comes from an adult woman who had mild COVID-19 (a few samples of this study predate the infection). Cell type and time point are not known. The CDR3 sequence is CASSSSGGSYNSPLHF. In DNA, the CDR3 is TGTGCCAGCAGTTCCTCTGGCGGCTCCTATAATTCACCCCTCCACTTT.